This record concerns one T cell receptor beta chain sequence. Per the original methods: Estimated nucleated cell counts came from reference gene primer amplification. Only in-frame clones appear in the TCRdb table, and some are missing; sequencing was by immunoSEQ multiplex PCR. Clonal size and the V and J genes are those of that table, whereas D and trimming came from the DNA. This table holds fewer than 200,000 clones, 82% found once. This entry comes from a study of blood T cell repertoires in COVID-19. The CDR3 covers 16 residues. V was shortened by 0 bases and J by 3 bases, with 11 bases between the two germline ends. Germline V gives CDR1 LNHNV, CDR2 YYDKDF (reference sequence).

This clonotype was obtained from a woman between 70 and 85 years old with acute or convalescent COVID-19. The rearrangement joins TRBV15 to TRBJ1-4; no firm D call. The sequenced material came from peripheral blood. CDR3: CATSRDTRNANEKLFF. The CDR3 DNA reads as TGTGCCACCAGCAGAGATACGAGGAATGCTAATGAAAAACTGTTTTTT.